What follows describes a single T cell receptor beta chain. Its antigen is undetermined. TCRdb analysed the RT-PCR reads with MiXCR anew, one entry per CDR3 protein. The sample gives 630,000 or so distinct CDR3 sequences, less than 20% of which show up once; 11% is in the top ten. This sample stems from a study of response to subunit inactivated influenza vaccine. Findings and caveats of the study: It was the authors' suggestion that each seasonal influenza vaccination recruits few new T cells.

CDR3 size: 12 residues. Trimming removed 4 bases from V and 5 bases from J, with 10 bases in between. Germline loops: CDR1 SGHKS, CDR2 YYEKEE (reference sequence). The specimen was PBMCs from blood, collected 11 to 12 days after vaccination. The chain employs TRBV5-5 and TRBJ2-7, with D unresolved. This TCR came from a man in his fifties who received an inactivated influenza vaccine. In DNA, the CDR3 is TGTGCCAGCAGCCCGACACCTGACGAGCAGTACTTC. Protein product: CASSPTPDEQYF.